The text below deals with one T cell receptor (beta chain). Its antigen is unknown. The sample belongs to a study of T cell responses to AZD1222 COVID-19 vaccine. Notes on the study in general: Elevations in Spike-specific TCR breadth and depth followed administration of two AZD1222 doses. Targets within unmutated variant regions were reportedly found for nearly half of spike-specific TCRs. Clonal diversity was possibly underestimated, and the donors were mostly white British, with more females. In all cases, repertoires were sampled only after the peak T cell response.

V lost 4 bases and J 0 bases, leaving 11 bases between the germline ends. Germline CDR1 reads SGDLS; CDR2 reads YYNGEE. CDR3 length: 15 residues. Profiling relied on immunoSEQ multiplex PCR, and the TCRdb table lists in-frame clones only, not all of them. The sample contains some 100,000 clones, around 84% of which appear only once. The material sequenced was peripheral blood, taken on day 0 of AZD1222 vaccination. The chain uses TRBV9 and TRBJ1-3; tentative D call: TRBD1 (5 bases). This receptor was identified in an adult in good health. The DNA for the CDR3 is TGTGCCAGCAGCATTAGGGACGGCTCTGGAAACACCATATATTTT. Its translation: CASSIRDGSGNTIYF. Based on the CDR3 plus reference TRBV9 and TRBJ1-3, the full variable domain is DSGVTQTPKHLITATGQRVTLRCSPRSGDLSVYWYQQSLDQGLQFLIQYYNGEERAKGNILERFSAQQFPDLHSELNLSSLELGDSALYFCASSIRDGSGNTIYFGEGSWLTVV.